This T cell receptor (beta chain) was sequenced for a study of post-analysis software for immune sequencing data. Findings of the study overall: With TRBV5-6, TRBV5-1 and TRBV20-1 included, 4 or 5 TRBV segments were more frequent in patients than in controls.

Germline CDR1 LGHNA, CDR2 YSLEER. CDR3 length equals 15 residues. Trimming cost V 5 bases and J 5 bases, with 19 bases left between them. Unique molecular identifiers were built into the TCR beta cDNA libraries. TCRdb re-called the PCR reads with MiXCR, one entry per CDR3 protein. The data hold some 800,000 distinct CDR3 sequences, with about 43% observed a single time. In regard to this clonotype: What it binds is not known.

The receptor was derived from a girl under 18 with multiple sclerosis. V is TRBV4-3 and J is TRBJ2-7, with D possibly matching TRBD1 (5 bases). Sequencing was carried out using blood. The CDR3: CASSATRAGFDEQYF. In nucleotides, the CDR3 is TGCGCCAGCAGCGCCACGCGTGCAGGGTTCGACGAGCAGTACTTC.